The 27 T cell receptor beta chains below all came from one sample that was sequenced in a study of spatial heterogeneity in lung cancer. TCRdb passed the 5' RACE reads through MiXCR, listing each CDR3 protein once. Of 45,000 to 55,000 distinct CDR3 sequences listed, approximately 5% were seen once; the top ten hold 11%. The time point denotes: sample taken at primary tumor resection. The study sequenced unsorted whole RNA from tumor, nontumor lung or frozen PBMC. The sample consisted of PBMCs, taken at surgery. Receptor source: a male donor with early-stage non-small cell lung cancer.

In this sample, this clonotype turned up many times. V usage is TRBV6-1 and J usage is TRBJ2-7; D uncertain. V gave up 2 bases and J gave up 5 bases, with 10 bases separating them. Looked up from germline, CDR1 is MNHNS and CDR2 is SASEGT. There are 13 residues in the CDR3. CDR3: CASSEKGSDEQYF. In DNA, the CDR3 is TGTGCCAGCAGTGAAAAAGGTAGTGACGAGCAGTACTTC.

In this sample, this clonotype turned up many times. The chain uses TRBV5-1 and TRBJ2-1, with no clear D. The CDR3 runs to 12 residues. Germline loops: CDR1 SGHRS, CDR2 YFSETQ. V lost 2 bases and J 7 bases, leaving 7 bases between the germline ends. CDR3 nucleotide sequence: TGCGCCAGCAGCTTTGCGGAGAATGAGCAGTTCTTC. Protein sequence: CASSFAENEQFF. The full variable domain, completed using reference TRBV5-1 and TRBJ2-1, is KAGVTQTPRYLIKTRGQQVTLSCSPISGHRSVSWYQQTPGQGLQFLFEYFSETQRNKGNFPGRFSGRQFSNSRSEMNVSTLELGDSALYLCASSFAENEQFFGPGTRLTVL.

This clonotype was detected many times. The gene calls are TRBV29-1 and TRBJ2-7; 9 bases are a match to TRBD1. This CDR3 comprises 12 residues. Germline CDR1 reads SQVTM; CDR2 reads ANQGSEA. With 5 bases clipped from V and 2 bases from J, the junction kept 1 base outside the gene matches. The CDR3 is CSVTGGAYEQYF. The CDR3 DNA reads TGCAGCGTTACAGGGGGCGCCTACGAGCAGTACTTC.

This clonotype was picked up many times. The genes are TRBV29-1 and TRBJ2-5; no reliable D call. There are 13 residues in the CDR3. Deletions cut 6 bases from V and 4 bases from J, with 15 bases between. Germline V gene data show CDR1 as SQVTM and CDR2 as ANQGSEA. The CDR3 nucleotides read TGCAGCGTCCAACCCAGCCGTGGAGAGACCCAGTACTTC. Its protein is CSVQPSRGETQYF.

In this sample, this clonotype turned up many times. Written as DNA, the CDR3 is TGTGCCAGCAGCCCTAGGACTAGCGGGAGTAGGACAGATACGCAGTATTTT. Encoded protein: CASSPRTSGSRTDTQYF. This rearrangement joins TRBV5-4 to TRBJ2-3; TRBD2 matches at 13 bases. After removal of 4 bases from V and 3 bases from J, the junction contained 8 bases not matched to a gene. Germline V gives CDR1 SGHNT, CDR2 YYREEE (reference sequence). The CDR3 covers 17 residues.

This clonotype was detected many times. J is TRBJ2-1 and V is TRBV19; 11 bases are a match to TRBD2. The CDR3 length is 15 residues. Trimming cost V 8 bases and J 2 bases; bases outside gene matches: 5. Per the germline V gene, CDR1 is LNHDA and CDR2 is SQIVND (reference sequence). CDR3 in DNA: TGTGCCAGTTTTAGCGGGAGGGGCACCTACAATGAGCAGTTCTTC. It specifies CASFSGRGTYNEQFF.

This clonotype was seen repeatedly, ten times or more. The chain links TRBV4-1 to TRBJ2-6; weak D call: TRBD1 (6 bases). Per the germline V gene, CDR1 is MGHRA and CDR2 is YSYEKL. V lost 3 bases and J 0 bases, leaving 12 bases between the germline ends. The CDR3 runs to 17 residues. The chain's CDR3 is CASSHRTANSGANVLTF. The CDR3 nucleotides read TGCGCCAGCAGCCACCGGACAGCTAACTCTGGGGCCAACGTCCTGACTTTC.

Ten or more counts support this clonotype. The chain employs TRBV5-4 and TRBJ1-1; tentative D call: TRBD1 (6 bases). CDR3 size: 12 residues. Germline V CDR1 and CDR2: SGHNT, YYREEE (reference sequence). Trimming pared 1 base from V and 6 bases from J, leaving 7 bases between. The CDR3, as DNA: TGTGCCAGCAGCTTGCAGGGGTCTGAAGCTTTCTTT. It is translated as CASSLQGSEAFF.

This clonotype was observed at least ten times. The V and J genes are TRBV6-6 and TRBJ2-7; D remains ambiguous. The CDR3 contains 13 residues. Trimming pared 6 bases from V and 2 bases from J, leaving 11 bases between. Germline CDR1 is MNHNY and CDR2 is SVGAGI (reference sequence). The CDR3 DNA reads TGTGCCAGCAGCCACGGCTATCCCTACGAGCAGTACTTC. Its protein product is CASSHGYPYEQYF.

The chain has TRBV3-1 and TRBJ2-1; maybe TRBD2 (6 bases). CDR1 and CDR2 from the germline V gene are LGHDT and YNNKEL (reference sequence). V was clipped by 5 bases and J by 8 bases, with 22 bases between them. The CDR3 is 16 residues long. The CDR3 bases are TGTGCCAGCAGCTCCCGCCCGGGAGTGATGGGCGATGAGCAGTTCTTC. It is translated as CASSSRPGVMGDEQFF.

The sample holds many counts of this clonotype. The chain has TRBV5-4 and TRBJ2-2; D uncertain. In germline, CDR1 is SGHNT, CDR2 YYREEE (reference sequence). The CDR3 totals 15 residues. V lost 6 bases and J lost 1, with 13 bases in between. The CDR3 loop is CASKVGYLNTGELFF. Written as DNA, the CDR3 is TGTGCCAGCAAGGTCGGCTATTTGAACACCGGGGAGCTGTTTTTT.

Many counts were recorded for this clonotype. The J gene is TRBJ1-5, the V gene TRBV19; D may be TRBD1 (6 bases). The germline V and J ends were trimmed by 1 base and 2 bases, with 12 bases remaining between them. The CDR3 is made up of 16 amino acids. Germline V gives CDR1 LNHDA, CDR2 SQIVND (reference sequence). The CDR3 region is CASSIVGGLRNQPQHF. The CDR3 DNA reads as TGTGCCAGTAGTATAGTGGGGGGGCTACGCAATCAGCCCCAGCATTTT.

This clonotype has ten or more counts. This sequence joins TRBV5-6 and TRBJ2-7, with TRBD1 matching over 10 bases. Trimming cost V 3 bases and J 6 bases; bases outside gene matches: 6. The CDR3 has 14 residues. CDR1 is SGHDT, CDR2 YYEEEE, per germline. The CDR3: CASSYGTGASEQYF. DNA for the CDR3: TGTGCCAGCAGCTACGGGACAGGGGCTTCCGAGCAGTACTTC.

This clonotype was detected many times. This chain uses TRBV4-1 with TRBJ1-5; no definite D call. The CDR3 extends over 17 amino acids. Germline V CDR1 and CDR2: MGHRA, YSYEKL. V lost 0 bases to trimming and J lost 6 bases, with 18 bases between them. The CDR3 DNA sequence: TGCGCCAGCAGCCAAGATTACCGTCCCCGGTATGGTCAGCCCCAGCATTTT. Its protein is CASSQDYRPRYGQPQHF.

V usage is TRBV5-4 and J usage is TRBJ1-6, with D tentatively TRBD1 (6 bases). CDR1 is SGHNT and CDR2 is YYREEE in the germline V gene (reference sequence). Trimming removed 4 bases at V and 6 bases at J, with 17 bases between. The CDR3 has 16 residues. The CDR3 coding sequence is TGTGCCAGCAGCCCCGGGGGGCGACAGATTAATTCACCCCTCCACTTT. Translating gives CASSPGGRQINSPLHF.

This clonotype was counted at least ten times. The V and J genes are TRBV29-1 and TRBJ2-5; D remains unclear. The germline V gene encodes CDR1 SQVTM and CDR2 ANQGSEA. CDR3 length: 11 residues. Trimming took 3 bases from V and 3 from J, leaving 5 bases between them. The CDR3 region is CSVEVKETQYF. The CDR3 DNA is TGCAGCGTTGAGGTGAAAGAGACCCAGTACTTC.

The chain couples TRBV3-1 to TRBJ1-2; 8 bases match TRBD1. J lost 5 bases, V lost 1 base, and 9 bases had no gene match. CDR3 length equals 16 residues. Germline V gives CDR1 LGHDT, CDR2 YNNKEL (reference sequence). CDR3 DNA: TGTGCCAGCAGCCAAGTTCCAGGGGGCCAAGGATATGGCTACACCTTC. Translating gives CASSQVPGGQGYGYTF.

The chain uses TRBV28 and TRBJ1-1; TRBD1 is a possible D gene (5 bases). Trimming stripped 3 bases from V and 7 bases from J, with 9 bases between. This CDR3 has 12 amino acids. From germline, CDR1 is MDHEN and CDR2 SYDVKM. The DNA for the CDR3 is TGTGCCAGCAGTTTTTCAGGGCATGAAGCTTTCTTT. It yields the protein CASSFSGHEAFF.

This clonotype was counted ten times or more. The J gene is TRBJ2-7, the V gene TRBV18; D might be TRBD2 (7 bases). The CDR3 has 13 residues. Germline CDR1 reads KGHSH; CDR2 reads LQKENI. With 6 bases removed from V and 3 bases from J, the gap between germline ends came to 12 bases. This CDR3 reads CASSSGGFYEQYF. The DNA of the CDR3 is TGTGCCAGCTCCTCGGGGGGCTTCTACGAGCAGTACTTC. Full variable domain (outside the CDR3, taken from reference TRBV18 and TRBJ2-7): NAGVMQNPRHLVRRRGQEARLRCSPMKGHSHVYWYRQLPEEGLKFMVYLQKENIIDESGMPKERFSAEFPKEGPSILRIQQVVRGDSAAYFCASSSGGFYEQYFGPGTRLTVT.

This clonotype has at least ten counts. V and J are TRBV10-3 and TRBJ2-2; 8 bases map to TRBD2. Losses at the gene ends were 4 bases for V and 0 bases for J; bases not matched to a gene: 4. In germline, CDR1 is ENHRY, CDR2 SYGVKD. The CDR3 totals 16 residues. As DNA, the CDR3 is TGTGCCATCAGTGCAGGACTAGCCGCGAACACCGGGGAGCTGTTTTTT. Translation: CAISAGLAANTGELFF.

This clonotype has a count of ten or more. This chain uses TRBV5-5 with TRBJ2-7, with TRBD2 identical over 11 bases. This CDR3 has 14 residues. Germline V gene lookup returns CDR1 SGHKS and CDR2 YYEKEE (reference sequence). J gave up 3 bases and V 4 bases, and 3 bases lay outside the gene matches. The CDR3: CASSLSGRVYEQYF. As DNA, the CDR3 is TGTGCCAGCAGCCTTAGCGGGAGGGTCTACGAGCAGTACTTC.

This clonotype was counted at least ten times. CDR3 sequence reads: CAIRDRGRADTQYF. As DNA, the CDR3 is TGTGCCATCAGGGACAGGGGCCGGGCAGATACGCAGTATTTT. V gene TRBV10-3 combines with J gene TRBJ2-3, with 9 bases lining up with TRBD1. J gave up 4 bases and V 6 bases, and 5 bases lay outside the gene matches. This CDR3 contains 14 residues. Germline V gene lookup returns CDR1 ENHRY and CDR2 SYGVKD.

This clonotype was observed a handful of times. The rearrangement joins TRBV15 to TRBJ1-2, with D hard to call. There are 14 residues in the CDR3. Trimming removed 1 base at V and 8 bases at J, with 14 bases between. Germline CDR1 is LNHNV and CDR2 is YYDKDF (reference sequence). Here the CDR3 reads CATSRVGSELGYTF. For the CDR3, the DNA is TGTGCCACCAGCAGAGTGGGGTCTGAATTGGGCTACACCTTC.

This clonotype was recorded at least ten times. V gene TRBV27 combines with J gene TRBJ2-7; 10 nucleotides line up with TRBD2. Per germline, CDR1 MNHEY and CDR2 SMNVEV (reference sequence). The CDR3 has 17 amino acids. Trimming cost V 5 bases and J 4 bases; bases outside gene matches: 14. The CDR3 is CASSTVAGGLIKYEQYF. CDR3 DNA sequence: TGTGCCAGCAGTACAGTAGCGGGAGGTCTAATAAAGTACGAGCAGTACTTC.

CDR3 DNA sequence: TGTGCCAGCAGCCAAGGGACAGACGGCAATCAGCCCCAGCATTTT. Its protein product is CASSQGTDGNQPQHF. The gene calls are TRBV4-2 and TRBJ1-5; TRBD1 might be the D (6 bases). CDR1 LGHNA and CDR2 YNFKEQ come from the germline V gene. CDR3 length: 15 residues. The V end lost 1 base, the J end lost 2 bases, and 9 bases lay between the germline ends.

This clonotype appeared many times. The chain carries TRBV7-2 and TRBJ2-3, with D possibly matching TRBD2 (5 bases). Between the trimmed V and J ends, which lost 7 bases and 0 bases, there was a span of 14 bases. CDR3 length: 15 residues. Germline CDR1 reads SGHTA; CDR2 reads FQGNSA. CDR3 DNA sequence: TGTGCCAGCACCTCCCCGGAGGCTAGCACAGATACGCAGTATTTT. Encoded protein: CASTSPEASTDTQYF. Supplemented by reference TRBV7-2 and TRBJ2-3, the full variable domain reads GAGVSQSPSNKVTEKGKDVELRCDPISGHTALYWYRQSLGQGLEFLIYFQGNSAPDKSGLPSDRFSAERTGGSVSTLTIQRTQQEDSAVYLCASTSPEASTDTQYFGPGTRLTVL.

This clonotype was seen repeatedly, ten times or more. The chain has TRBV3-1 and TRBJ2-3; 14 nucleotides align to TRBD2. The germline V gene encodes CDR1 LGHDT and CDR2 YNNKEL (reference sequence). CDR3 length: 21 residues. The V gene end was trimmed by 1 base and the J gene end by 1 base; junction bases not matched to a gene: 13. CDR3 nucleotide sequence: TGTGCCAGCAGCCAAGTGGGACCCGGGACTAGCGGGAGAGGGGGCACAGATACGCAGTATTTT. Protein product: CASSQVGPGTSGRGGTDTQYF.